Here is one TCR beta chain with its context. Its matching antigen is unknown. Both 60 Vbeta primers and 13 Jbeta primers went into the PCR. This table comes from immunoSEQ multiplex PCR, and its TCRdb copy is limited to in-frame clones, with some not included. The profile shows approximately 100,000 clones, approximately 77% of them singletons. This sample is part of a study of cytomegalovirus exposure and HLA in healthy donors. The wider study: An earlier analysis found some 100 million unique TCR beta sequences from 150 million to 200 million T cells. Findings of the study overall: Later work showed greater clonal expansion in HLA-associated TCR beta chains than in equally common others.

Trimming shortened V by 1 base and J by 3 bases, and 10 bases separated the two germline ends. Germline V gene data show CDR1 as LGHNA and CDR2 as YSLEER. CDR3 length equals 14 residues. The clonotype originates from a woman in her thirties or forties in good health and CMV-seronegative. The specimen sequenced was PBMCs. The rearrangement links TRBV4-3 to TRBJ2-7; perhaps TRBD1 as D (6 bases). Here the CDR3 DNA reads TGCGCCAGCAGCCAAGGCCAGGGGAGCTACGAGCAGTACTTC. Protein: CASSQGQGSYEQYF.